This T cell receptor beta chain is from a study of OX40 agonist ivuxolimab in advanced cancers. Looking at the study overall: Ivuxolimab is an agonistic anti-OX40 (CD134) antibody, and patients were treated with it. Prior checkpoint blockade (anti-PD-1, anti-PD-L1 or anti-CTLA-4) was permitted; under 50% had it. Partial responses, seen in three patients, involved one hepatocellular carcinoma and two cutaneous melanomas.

Produced via immunoSEQ multiplex PCR; TCRdb's table is partial and in-frame only. The data hold approximately 80,000 clones, with roughly 84% observed a single time. People who had autoimmune disease history or systemic immunosuppression were excluded. The CDR3 contains 12 residues. With V trimmed by 3 bases and J by 13 bases, 6 bases remained unmatched. In germline, CDR1 is MNHNS, CDR2 SASEGT. The chain is built from TRBV6-1 and TRBJ2-5; 9 nucleotides line up with TRBD1. This sequence originates from an adult with an advanced solid tumor such as melanoma, head and neck, liver or kidney cancer. The sequences come from CD4+ or CD8+ T cells sorted from blood, collected in a trial of the OX40 agonist ivuxolimab. CDR3 amino acids: CASSDSDRGRYF. As DNA, the CDR3 is TGTGCCAGCAGTGATTCGGACAGGGGAAGGTACTTC.